A single sample is the source of the 9 T cell receptor beta chains below, sequenced in a study of T cell changes during pregnancy in multiple sclerosis. The method was immunoSEQ multiplex PCR; TCRdb's version includes in-frame clones alone and lacks a portion of them. The sample has tens of thousands of clones, roughly 92% seen once; the top ten hold approximately 0.62%. The material sequenced was CD4+ T cells from peripheral blood mononuclear cells, taken in the third trimester of pregnancy. The receptors were sampled from a female donor with multiple sclerosis, enrolled in a pregnancy study.

The CDR3 DNA reads as TGTGCCAGCAGCGAGGGAGGGCGGGCAGATACGCAGTATTTT. The encoded protein is CASSEGGRADTQYF. This chain uses TRBV9 with TRBJ2-3; 7 nucleotides agree with TRBD2. Germline V CDR1 and CDR2: SGDLS, YYNGEE. The trim removed 3 bases at V and 4 bases at J, leaving 5 bases unmatched. This CDR3 is 14 amino acids long.

The chain uses TRBV5-4 and TRBJ1-5; 9 bases match TRBD1. The junction had 3 bases not matched to a gene; V was cut back by 4 bases and J by 1 base. The CDR3 sequence is 15 residues long. The germline V gene encodes CDR1 SGHNT and CDR2 YYREEE (reference sequence). DNA of the CDR3: TGTGCCAGCAGCCAGGGACAGGGAAGCAATCAGCCCCAGCATTTT. Its translation: CASSQGQGSNQPQHF.

The chain links TRBV7-2 to TRBJ2-3, with 7 bases lining up with TRBD2. The CDR3 covers 16 residues. Germline V gives CDR1 SGHTA, CDR2 FQGNSA. J gave up 6 bases and V 2 bases, and 11 bases lay outside the gene matches. The CDR3 DNA is TGTGCCAGCAGCTTACGGAGCGGGATTGGGCGGGATACGCAGTATTTT. Amino acid sequence: CASSLRSGIGRDTQYF.

This clone was detected once. The rearrangement links TRBV5-1 to TRBJ2-2, with D maybe TRBD2 (6 bases). Germline values: CDR1 SGHRS, CDR2 YFSETQ. CDR3 length: 15 amino acids. V gave up 5 bases and J gave up 6 bases, with 17 bases separating them. CDR3 sequence: CASRGGQVLPGELFF. The DNA for the CDR3 is TGCGCCAGCAGGGGGGGTCAGGTTCTTCCCGGGGAGCTGTTTTTT.

The chain recombines TRBV4-2 with TRBJ1-2, with D hard to call. The CDR3 runs to 15 residues. The germline V and J ends were trimmed by 0 bases and 6 bases, with 14 bases remaining between them. The V gene's germline CDR1 is LGHNA and CDR2 YNFKEQ. The CDR3 is CASSQDSDSLNGYTF. The CDR3 nucleotides read TGTGCCAGCAGCCAAGATTCCGACTCTCTTAATGGCTACACCTTC.

V and J are TRBV4-1 and TRBJ2-1; tentative D call: TRBD2 (6 bases). CDR1 is MGHRA and CDR2 is YSYEKL in the germline V gene. The CDR3 covers 11 residues. CDR3 coding DNA: TGCGCGTCGGCGGGGTACAATGAGCAGTTCTTC. Amino acids: CASAGYNEQFF.

V and J are TRBV27 and TRBJ2-7, with no clear D. The CDR3 totals 13 residues. The ends were cut back, 3 bases at V and 0 bases at J, with 6 bases in the middle. Germline V gene data show CDR1 as MNHEY and CDR2 as SMNVEV (reference sequence). The chain's CDR3 is CASSFSSSYEQYF. The CDR3 bases are TGTGCCAGCAGTTTCTCGAGCTCCTACGAGCAGTACTTC.

The CDR3 is CSVAGTGPPTDTQYF. Here the CDR3 DNA reads TGCAGCGTGGCCGGGACAGGGCCACCCACAGATACGCAGTATTTT. The gene calls are TRBV29-1 and TRBJ2-3; 9 nucleotides line up with TRBD1. CDR1 is SQVTM, CDR2 ANQGSEA, per germline. The CDR3 extends over 15 amino acids. With 6 bases clipped from V and 2 bases from J, the junction kept 9 bases outside the gene matches.

This chain links TRBV6-5 with TRBJ2-5, with 8 bases that match TRBD2. Germline V gene lookup returns CDR1 MNHEY and CDR2 SVGAGI. The CDR3 is 12 amino acids. V lost 6 bases and J lost 12; bases outside the gene matches: 9. The CDR3 region is CASRMGTRREYF. The CDR3 region has the DNA TGTGCCAGCAGGATGGGGACTAGAAGGGAGTACTTC.